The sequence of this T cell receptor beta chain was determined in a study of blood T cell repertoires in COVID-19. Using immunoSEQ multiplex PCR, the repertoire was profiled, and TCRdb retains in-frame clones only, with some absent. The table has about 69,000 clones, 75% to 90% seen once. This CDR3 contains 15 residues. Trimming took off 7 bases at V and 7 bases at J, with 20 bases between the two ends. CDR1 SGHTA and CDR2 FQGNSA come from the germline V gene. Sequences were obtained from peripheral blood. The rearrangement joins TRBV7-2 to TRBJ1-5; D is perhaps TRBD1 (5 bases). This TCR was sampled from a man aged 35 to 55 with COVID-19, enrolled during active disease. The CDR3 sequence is CASTLVREAGQPQHF. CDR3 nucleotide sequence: TGTGCCAGCACCTTGGTCAGGGAGGCAGGGCAGCCCCAGCATTTT.